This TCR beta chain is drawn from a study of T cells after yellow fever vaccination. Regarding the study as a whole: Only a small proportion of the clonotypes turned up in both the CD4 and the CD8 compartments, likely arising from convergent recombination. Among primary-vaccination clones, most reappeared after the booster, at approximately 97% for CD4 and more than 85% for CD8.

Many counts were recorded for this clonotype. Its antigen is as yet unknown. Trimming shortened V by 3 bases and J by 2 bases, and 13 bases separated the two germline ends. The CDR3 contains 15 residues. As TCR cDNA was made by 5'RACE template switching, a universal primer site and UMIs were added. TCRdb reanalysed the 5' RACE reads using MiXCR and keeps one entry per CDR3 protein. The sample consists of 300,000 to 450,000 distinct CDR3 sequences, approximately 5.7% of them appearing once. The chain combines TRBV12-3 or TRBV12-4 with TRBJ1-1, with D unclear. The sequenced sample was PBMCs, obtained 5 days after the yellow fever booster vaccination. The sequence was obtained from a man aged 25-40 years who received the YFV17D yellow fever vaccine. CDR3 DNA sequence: TGTGCCAGCAGTTTCGAGGGTATCGAAAACACTGAAGCTTTCTTT. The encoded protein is CASSFEGIENTEAFF.